This T cell receptor beta chain appears in the sequencing data of a study of blood T cell repertoires in COVID-19. The CDR3 has 13 amino acids. Germline V CDR1 and CDR2: LGHNA, YNFKEQ. Trimming stripped 1 base from V and 4 bases from J, with 4 bases between. This clone came up once. Only in-frame clones appear in the TCRdb table, and some are missing; sequencing was by immunoSEQ multiplex PCR. The sample contains roughly 370,000 clones, just under 90% of which appear only once. The clonotype comes from a woman in her fifties or sixties who had recovered from COVID-19. Sequencing used PBMCs or T cells enriched from blood (not recorded which). The chain is built from TRBV4-2 and TRBJ1-4; D gene ambiguous. The CDR3 spells CASSQVLNEKLFF. The CDR3 bases are TGTGCCAGCAGCCAAGTCCTTAATGAAAAACTGTTTTTT.